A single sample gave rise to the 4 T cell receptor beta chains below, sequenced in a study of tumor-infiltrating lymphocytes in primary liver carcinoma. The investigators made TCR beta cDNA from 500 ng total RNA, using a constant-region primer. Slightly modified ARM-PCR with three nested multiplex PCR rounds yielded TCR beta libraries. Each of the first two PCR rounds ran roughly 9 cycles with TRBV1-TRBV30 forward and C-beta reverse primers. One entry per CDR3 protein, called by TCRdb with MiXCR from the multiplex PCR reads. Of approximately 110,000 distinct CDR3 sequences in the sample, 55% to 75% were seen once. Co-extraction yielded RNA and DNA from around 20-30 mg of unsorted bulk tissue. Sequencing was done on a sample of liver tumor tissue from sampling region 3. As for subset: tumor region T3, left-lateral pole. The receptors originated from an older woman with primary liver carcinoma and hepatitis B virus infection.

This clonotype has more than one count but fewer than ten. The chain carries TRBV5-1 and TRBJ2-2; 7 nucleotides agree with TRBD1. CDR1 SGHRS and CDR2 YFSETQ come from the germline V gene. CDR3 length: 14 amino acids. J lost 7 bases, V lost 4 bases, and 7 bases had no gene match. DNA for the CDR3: TGCGCCAGCAGCGTGACAGGGCGACTCGGGGAGCTGTTTTTT. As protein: CASSVTGRLGELFF.

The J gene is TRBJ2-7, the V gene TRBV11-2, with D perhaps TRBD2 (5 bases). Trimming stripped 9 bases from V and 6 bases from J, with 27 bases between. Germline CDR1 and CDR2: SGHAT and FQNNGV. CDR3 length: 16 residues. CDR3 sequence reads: CASSHGVRTSGSEQYF. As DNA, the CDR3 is TGTGCCAGTAGCCACGGCGTGAGGACCTCGGGAAGCGAGCAGTACTTC.

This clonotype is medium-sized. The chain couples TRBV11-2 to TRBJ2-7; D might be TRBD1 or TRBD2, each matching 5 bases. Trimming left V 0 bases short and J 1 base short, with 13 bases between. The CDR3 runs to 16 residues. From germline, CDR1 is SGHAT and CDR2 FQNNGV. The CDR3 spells CASSLEPRGPSYEQYF. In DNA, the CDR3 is TGTGCCAGCAGCTTAGAACCCCGGGGACCATCCTACGAGCAGTACTTC.

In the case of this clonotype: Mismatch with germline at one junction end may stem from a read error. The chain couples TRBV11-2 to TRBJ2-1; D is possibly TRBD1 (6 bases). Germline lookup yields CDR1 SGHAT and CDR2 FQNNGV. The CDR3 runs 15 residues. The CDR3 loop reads CASSSDSGYYKEQFF. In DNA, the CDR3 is TGTGCCAGCAGCTCGGACAGTGGCTACTACAAGGAGCAGTTCTTC. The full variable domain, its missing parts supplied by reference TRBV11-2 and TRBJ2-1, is EAGVAQSPRYKIIEKRQSVAFWCNPISGHATLYWYQQILGQGPKLLIQFQNNGVVDDSQLPKDRFSAERLKGVDSTLKIQPAKLEDSAVYLCASSSDSGYYKEQFFGPGTRLTVL.